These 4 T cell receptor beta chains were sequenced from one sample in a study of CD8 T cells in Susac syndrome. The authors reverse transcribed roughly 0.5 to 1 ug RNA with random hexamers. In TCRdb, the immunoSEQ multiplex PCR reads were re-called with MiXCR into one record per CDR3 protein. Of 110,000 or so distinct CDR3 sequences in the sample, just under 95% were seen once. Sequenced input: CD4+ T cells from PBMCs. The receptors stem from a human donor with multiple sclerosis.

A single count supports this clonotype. This chain's CDR3 is CASTRNGGGSSYNEQFF. The CDR3 bases are TGTGCCAGCACCCGTAACGGCGGGGGGAGCTCCTACAATGAGCAGTTCTTC. The chain employs TRBV11-1 and TRBJ2-1, with 8 bases lining up with TRBD2. The V segment lost 7 bases and the J segment 0 bases; nucleotides outside the gene matches: 11. The germline V gene has CDR1 SGHAT and CDR2 FQDESV (reference sequence). CDR3 length: 17 amino acids.

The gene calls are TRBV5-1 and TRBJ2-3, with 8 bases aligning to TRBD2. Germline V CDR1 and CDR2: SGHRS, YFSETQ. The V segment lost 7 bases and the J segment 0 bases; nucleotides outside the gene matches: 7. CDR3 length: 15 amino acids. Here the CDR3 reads CASRPGLGSTDTQYF. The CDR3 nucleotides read TGCGCCAGCCGACCGGGACTAGGGAGCACAGATACGCAGTATTTT.

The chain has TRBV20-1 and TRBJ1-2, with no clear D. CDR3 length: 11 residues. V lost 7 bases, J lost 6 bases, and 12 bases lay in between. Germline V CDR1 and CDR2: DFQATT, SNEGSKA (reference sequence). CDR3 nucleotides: TGCAGTGTGTTTTCCCGGGATGGCTACACCTTC. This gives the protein CSVFSRDGYTF.

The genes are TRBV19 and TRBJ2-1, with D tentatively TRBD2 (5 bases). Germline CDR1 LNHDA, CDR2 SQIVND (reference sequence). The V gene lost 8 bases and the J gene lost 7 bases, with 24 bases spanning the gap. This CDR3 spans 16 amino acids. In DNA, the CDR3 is TGTGCCAGTGGGAGTTCGGACTTCCTTTTTAGGAATGAGCAGTTCTTC. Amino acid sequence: CASGSSDFLFRNEQFF.